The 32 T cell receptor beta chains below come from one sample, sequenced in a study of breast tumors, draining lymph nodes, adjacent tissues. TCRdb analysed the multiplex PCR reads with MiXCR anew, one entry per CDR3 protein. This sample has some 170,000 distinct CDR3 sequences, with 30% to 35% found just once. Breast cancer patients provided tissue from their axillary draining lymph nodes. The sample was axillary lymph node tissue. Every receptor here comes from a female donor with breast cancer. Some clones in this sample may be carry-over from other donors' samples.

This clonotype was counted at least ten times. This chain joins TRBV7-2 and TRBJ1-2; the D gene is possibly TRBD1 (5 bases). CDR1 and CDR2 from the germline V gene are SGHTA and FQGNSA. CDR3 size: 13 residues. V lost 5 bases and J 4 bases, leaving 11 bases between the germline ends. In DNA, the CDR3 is TGTGCCAGCAGCCGGGACGGGTTCTATGGCTACACCTTC. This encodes CASSRDGFYGYTF.

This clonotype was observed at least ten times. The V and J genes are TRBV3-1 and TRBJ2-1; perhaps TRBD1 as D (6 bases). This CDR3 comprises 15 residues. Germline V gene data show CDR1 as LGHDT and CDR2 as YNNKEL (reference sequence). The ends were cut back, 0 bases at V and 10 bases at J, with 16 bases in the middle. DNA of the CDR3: TGTGCCAGCAGCCAAGATATGGGACAAGCTAGGGAGCAGTTCTTC. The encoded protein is CASSQDMGQAREQFF.

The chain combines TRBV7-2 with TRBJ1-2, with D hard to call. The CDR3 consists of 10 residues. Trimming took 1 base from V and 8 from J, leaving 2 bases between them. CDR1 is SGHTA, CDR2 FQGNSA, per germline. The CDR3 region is CASSLEGYTF. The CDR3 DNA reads TGTGCCAGCAGCTTAGAAGGCTACACCTTC. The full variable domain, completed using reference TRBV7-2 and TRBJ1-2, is GAGVSQSPSNKVTEKGKDVELRCDPISGHTALYWYRQSLGQGLEFLIYFQGNSAPDKSGLPSDRFSAERTGGSVSTLTIQRTQQEDSAVYLCASSLEGYTFGSGTRLTVV.

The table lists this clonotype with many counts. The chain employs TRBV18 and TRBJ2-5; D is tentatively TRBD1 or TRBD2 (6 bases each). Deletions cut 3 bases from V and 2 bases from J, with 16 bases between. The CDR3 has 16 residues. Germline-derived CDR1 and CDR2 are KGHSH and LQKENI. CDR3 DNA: TGTGCCAGCTCACCGTTGACAGGAGGGGGGCAAGAGACCCAGTACTTC. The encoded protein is CASSPLTGGGQETQYF.

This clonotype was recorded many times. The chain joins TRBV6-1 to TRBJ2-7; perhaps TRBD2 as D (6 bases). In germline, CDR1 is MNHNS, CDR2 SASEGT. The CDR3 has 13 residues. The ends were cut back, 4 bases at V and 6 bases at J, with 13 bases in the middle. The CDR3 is CASSAWRAAEQYF. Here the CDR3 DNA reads TGTGCCAGCAGTGCATGGAGGGCCGCCGAGCAGTACTTC.

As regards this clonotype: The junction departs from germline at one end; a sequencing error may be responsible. Here the CDR3 DNA reads TGCAGCGCTAGAGAGGCAGAAGAGTACGAGCAGTACTTC. This sequence encodes CSAREAEEYEQYF. The V call is TRBV20-1, the J call TRBJ2-7; D call uncertain. The CDR3 covers 13 residues. Germline CDR1 is DFQATT and CDR2 is SNEGSKA (reference sequence).

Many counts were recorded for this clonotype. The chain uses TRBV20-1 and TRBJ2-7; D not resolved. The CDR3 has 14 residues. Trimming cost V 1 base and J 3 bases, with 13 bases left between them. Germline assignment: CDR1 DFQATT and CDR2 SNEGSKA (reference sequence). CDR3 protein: CSARAPRSNYEQYF. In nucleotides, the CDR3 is TGCAGTGCTAGAGCCCCTCGAAGCAACTACGAGCAGTACTTC.

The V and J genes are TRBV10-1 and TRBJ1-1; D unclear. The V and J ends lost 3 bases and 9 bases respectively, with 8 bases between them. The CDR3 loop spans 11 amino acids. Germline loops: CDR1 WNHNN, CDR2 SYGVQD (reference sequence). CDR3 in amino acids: CASSDLGKAFF. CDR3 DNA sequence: TGCGCCAGCAGTGACCTGGGGAAAGCTTTCTTT.

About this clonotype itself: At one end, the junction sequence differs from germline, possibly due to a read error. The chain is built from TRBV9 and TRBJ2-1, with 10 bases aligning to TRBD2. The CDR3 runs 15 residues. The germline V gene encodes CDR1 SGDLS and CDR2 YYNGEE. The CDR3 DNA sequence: TGTGCCAGCAGCGTAGCTAGCGGGAGACACAATGAGCCGTTCTTC. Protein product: CASSVASGRHNEPFF.

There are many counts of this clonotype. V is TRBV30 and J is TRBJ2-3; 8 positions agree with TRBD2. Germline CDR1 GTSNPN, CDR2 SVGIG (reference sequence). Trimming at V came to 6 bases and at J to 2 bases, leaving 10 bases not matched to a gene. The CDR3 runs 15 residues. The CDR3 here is CACEPSGGATDTQYF. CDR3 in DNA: TGTGCCTGCGAACCGAGCGGGGGAGCCACAGATACGCAGTATTTT.

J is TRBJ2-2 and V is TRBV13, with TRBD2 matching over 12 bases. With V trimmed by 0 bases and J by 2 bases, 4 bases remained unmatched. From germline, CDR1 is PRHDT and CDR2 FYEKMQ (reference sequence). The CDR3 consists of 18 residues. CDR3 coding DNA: TGTGCCAGCAGCTTAGGACTAGCGGGAGGTGCCAACACCGGGGAGCTGTTTTTT. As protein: CASSLGLAGGANTGELFF.

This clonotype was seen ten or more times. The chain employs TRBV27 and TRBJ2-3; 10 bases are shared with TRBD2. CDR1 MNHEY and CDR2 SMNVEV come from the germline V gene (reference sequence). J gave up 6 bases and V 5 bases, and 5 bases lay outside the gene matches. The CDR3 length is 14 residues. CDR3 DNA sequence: TGTGCCAGCAGTCCTAGCGGGAGCGACGATACGCAGTATTTT. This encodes CASSPSGSDDTQYF.

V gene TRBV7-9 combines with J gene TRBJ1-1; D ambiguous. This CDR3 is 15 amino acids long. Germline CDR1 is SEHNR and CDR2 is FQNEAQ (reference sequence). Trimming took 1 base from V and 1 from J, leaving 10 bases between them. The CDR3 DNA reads TGTGCCAGCAGCTTAGGTCCCCTCGGGAACACTGAAGCTTTCTTT. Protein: CASSLGPLGNTEAFF.

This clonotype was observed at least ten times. The CDR3 coding sequence is TGTGCCAGCAGCGTAGAAGCTCGCCTAGTCACAGATACGCAGTATTTT. The encoded protein is CASSVEARLVTDTQYF. The chain uses TRBV9 and TRBJ2-3; no firm D call. V lost 0 bases, J lost 2 bases, and 13 bases lay in between. Germline CDR1 reads SGDLS; CDR2 reads YYNGEE. The CDR3 sequence is 16 residues long.

CDR3 coding DNA: TGTGCCAGCTCACGCGGGAGGGCCTCCACAGATACGCAGTATTTT. Translation gives CASSRGRASTDTQYF. The chain joins TRBV18 to TRBJ2-3; TRBD2 agrees at 9 bases. From germline, CDR1 is KGHSH and CDR2 LQKENI. The CDR3 has 15 residues. V shed 4 bases and J 2 bases; nucleotides not matched to a gene: 4.

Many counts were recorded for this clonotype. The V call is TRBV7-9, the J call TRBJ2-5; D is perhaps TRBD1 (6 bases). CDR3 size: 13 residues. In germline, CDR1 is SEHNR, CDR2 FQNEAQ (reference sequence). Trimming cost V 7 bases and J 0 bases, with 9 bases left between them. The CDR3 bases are TGTGCCAGCATAAGGGGGAACCAAGAGACCCAGTACTTC. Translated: CASIRGNQETQYF. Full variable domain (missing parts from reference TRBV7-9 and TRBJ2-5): DTGVSQNPRHKITKRGQNVTFRCDPISEHNRLYWYRQTLGQGPEFLTYFQNEAQLEKSRLLSDRFSAERPKGSFSTLEIQRTEQGDSAMYLCASIRGNQETQYFGPGTRLLVL.

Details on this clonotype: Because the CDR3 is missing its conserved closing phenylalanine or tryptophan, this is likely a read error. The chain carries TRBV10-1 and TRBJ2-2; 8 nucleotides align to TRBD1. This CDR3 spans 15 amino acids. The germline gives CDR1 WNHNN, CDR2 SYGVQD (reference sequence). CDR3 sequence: CANSETGVVTGELFS. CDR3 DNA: TGCGCCAACAGTGAGACAGGGGTAGTCACCGGGGAGCTGTTTTCT.

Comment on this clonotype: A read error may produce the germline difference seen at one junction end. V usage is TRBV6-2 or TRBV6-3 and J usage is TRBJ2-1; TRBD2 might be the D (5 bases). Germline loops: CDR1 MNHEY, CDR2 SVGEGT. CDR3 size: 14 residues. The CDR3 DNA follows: TGTGCCGGCAGTGACAACCGGGGTGGGAATGAGCAGTTCTTC. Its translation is CAGSDNRGGNEQFF.

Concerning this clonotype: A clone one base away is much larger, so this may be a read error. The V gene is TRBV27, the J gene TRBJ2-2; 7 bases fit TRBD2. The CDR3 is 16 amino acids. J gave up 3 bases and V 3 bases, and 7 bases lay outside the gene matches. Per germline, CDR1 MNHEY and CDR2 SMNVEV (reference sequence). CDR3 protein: CASSLRVGGDTGELFF. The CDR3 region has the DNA TGTGCCAGCAGTTTGAGGGTGGGAGGGGACACCGGGGAGCTGTTTTTT.

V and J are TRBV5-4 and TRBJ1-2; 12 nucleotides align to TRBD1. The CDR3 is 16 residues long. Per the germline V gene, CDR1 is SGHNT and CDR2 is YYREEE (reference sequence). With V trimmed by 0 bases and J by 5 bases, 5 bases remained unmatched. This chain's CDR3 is CASSLGGTGGRYGYTF. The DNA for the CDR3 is TGTGCCAGCAGCTTGGGTGGGACAGGGGGCAGGTATGGCTACACCTTC. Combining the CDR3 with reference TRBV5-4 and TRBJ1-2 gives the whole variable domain ETGVTQSPTHLIKTRGQQVTLRCSSQSGHNTVSWYQQALGQGPQFIFQYYREEENGRGNFPPRFSGLQFPNYSSELNVNALELDDSALYLCASSLGGTGGRYGYTFGSGTRLTVV.

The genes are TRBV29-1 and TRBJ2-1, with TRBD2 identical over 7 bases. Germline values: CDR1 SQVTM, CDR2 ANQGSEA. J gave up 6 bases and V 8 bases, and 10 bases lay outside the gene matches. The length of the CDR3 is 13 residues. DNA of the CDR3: TGCAGCACCTTCGGGACTAACGTCAATGAGCAGTTCTTC. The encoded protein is CSTFGTNVNEQFF.

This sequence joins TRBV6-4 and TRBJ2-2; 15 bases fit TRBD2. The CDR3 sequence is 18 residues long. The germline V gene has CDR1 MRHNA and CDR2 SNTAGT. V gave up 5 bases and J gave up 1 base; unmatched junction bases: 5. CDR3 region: CASSPGTSGGKNTGELFF. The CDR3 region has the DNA TGTGCCAGCAGTCCCGGGACTAGCGGGGGGAAGAACACCGGGGAGCTGTTTTTT.

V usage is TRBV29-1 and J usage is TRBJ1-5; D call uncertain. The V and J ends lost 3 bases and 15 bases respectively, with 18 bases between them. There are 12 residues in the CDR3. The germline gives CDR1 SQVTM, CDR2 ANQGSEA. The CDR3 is CSVETTMNTWHF. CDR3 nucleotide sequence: TGCAGCGTTGAGACGACAATGAACACCTGGCATTTT. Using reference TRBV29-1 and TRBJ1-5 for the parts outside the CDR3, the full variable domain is SAVISQKPSRDICQRGTSLTIQCQVDSQVTMMFWYRQQPGQSLTLIATANQGSEATYESGFVIDKFPISRPNLTFSTLTVSNMSPEDSSIYLCSVETTMNTWHFGDGTRLSIL.

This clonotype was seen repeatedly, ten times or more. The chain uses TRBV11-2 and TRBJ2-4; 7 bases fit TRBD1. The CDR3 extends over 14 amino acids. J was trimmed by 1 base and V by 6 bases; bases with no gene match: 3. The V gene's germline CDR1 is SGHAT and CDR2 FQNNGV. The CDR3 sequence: CASRQQGAKNIQYF. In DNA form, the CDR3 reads TGTGCCAGCAGGCAACAGGGGGCCAAAAACATTCAGTACTTC.

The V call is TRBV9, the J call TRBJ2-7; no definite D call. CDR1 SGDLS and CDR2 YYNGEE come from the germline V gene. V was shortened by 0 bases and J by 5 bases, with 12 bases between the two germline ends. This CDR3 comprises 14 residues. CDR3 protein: CASSVGTQGDEQYF. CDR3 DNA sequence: TGTGCCAGCAGCGTAGGGACCCAAGGCGACGAGCAGTACTTC. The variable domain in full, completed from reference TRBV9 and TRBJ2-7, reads DSGVTQTPKHLITATGQRVTLRCSPRSGDLSVYWYQQSLDQGLQFLIQYYNGEERAKGNILERFSAQQFPDLHSELNLSSLELGDSALYFCASSVGTQGDEQYFGPGTRLTVT.

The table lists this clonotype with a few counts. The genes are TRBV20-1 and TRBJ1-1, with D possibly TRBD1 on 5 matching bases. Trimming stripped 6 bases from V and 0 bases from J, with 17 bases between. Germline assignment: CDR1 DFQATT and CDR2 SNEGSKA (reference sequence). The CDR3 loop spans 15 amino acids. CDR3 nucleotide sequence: TGCAGTGCCCCCAGAAGCACCAGGGTGAACACTGAAGCTTTCTTT. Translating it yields CSAPRSTRVNTEAFF.

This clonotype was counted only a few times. In DNA, the CDR3 is TGCGCCAGCAGCCAACCGACTAGCGGGAGTACCGGGGAGCTGTTTTTT. Translated, it gives CASSQPTSGSTGELFF. V is TRBV4-3 and J is TRBJ2-2, with 12 bases fitting TRBD2. The CDR3 contains 16 residues. V was clipped by 2 bases and J by 5 bases; unmatched bases: 3. Germline CDR1 reads LGHNA; CDR2 reads YSLEER.

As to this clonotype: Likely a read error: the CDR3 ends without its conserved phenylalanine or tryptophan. CDR3 sequence: CASSPYSGGAEETQYS. The CDR3 DNA reads TGCGCCAGCAGCCCTTATAGCGGGGGGGCAGAGGAGACCCAGTACTCC. The chain uses TRBV4-1 and TRBJ2-5; TRBD2 aligns across 11 bases. Per germline, CDR1 MGHRA and CDR2 YSYEKL. This CDR3 has 16 amino acids. J lost 5 bases, V lost 4 bases, and 9 bases had no gene match.

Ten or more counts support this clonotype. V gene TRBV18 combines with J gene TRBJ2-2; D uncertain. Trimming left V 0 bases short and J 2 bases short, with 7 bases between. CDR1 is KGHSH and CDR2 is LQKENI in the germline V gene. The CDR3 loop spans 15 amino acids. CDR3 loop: CASSPPWDNTGELFF. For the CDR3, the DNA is TGTGCCAGCTCACCACCGTGGGATAACACCGGGGAGCTGTTTTTT.

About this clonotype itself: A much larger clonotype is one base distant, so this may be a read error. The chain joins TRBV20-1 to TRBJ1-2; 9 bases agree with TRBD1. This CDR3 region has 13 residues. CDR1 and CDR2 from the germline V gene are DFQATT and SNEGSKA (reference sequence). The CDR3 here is CSGQGVSNYAYTF. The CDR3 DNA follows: TGCAGTGGACAGGGGGTTTCTAACTATGCCTACACCTTC.

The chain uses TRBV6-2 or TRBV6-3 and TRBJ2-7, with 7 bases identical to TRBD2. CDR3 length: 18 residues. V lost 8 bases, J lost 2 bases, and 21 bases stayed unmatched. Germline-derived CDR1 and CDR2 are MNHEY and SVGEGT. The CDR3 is CASSWVVRHSAGPYEQYF. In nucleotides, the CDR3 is TGTGCCAGCTCCTGGGTAGTCCGACATTCAGCGGGGCCCTACGAGCAGTACTTC.

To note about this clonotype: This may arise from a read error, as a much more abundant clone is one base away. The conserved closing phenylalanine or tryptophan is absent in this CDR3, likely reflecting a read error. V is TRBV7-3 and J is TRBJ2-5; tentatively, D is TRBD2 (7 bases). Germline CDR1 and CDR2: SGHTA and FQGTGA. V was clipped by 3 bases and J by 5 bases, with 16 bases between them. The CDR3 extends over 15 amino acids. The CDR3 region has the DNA TGTGCCAGCAGCTTCTCGGCGGGGGCTGGGGAGACCCAGTACTCC. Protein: CASSFSAGAGETQYS.